In this sample, the clone carrying this T cell receptor beta chain turned up a few times. Its cognate antigen is unknown. The Oncomine TCR Beta short-read assay was what sequenced the DNA obtained from cultured CD4+ T cells. Using its own MiXCR run on the PCR reads, TCRdb lists one record per CDR3 protein. The data show fewer than 13,000 distinct CDR3 sequences, with about 46% seen just once and over 25% held by the top ten. This record comes from a study of vaccination and CD4 T cells after COVID-19. The treatment: approximately 9-day PBMC culture with coronavirus spike peptide pools or control peptides (ViraFEST assay). V lost 7 bases and J 1 base, leaving 15 bases between the germline ends. The CDR3 is made up of 15 amino acids. The germline CDR1 and CDR2 sequences are MNHNS and SASEGT.

The chain recombines TRBV6-1 with TRBJ2-3; tentatively, D is TRBD2 (5 bases). Sequenced material: CD4+ T cells from blood, cultured in vitro. The clonotype comes from a human donor who had recovered from COVID-19. CDR3 sequence reads: CASTLAVAGTDTQYF. DNA for the CDR3: TGTGCCAGCACGCTAGCAGTAGCTGGCACAGATACGCAGTATTTT.